This TCR beta chain was documented in a study of cytotoxic CD8 clonotypes in ibrutinib-treated CLL. Study details: Investigators reported some 25 partial and 2 complete responses; after median about 70 months, 14 patients remained remitted and some 12 progressed. There were, on average, approximately 260,000 productive templates and around 94,000 productive rearrangements per sample.

Study results and caveats: Having risen at ibrutinib response, clonality had fallen back toward baseline by progression.

In regard to this clone: No antigen is known for it. One end of the junction varies from germline; a read error may be responsible.

Looked up from germline, CDR1 is SGDLS and CDR2 is YYNGEE. This CDR3 is 12 amino acids long. The table came from immunoSEQ multiplex PCR; TCRdb's copy has only in-frame clones and leaves some out. The repertoire has 110,000 to 150,000 clones, 60% to 85% of them found once; the top ten carry about 5%. The clonotype was recovered from a human donor with chronic lymphocytic leukemia. Here the sequenced sample was PBMCs, taken after 24 months of ibrutinib treatment. The V call is TRBV9, the J call TRBJ2-7; D is ambiguous. The DNA for the CDR3 is TGTGTCAGCAGCGTACCCACCGGGGAGCAGTACTTC. Amino acid sequence: CVSSVPTGEQYF.